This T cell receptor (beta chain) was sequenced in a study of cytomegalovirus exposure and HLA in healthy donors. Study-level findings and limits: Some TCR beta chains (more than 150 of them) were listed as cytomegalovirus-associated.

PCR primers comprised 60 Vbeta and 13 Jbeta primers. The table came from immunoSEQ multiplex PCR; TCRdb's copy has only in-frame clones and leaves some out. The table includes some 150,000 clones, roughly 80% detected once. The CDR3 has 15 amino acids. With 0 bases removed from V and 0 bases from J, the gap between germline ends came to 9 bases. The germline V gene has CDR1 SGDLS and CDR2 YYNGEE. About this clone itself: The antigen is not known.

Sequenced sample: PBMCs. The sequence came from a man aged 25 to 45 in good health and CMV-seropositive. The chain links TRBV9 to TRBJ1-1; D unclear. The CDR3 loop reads CASSVGSGMNTEAFF. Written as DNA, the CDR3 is TGTGCCAGCAGCGTAGGTTCAGGAATGAACACTGAAGCTTTCTTT. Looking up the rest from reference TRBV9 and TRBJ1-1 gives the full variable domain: DSGVTQTPKHLITATGQRVTLRCSPRSGDLSVYWYQQSLDQGLQFLIQYYNGEERAKGNILERFSAQQFPDLHSELNLSSLELGDSALYFCASSVGSGMNTEAFFGQGTRLTVV.